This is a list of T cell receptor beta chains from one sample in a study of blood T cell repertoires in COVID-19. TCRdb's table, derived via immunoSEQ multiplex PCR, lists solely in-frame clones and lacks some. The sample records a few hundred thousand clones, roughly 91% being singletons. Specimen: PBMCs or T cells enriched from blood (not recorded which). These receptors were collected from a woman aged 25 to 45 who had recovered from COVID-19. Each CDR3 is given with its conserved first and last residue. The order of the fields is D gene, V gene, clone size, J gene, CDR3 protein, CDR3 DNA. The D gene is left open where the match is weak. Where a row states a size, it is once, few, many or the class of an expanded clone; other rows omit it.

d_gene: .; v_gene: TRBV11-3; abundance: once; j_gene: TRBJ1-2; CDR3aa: CASSLGSSPAVRQLHYGYTF; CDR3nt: TGTGCCAGCAGCTTAGGATCTTCGCCTGCAGTAAGACAGCTCCACTATGGCTACACCTTC
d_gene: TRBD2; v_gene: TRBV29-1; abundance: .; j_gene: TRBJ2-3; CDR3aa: CSVSGRGGAQYF; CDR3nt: TGCAGCGTCAGTGGTCGGGGGGGGGCGCAGTATTTT
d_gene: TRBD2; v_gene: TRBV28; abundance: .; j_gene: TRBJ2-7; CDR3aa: CASSLNLREAAEEQYF; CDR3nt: TGTGCCAGCAGTTTAAATTTGCGGGAGGCCGCCGAAGAGCAGTACTTC
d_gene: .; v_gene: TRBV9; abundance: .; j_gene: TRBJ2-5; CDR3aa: CASSVDTQGETQYF; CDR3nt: TGTGCCAGCAGCGTAGACACTCAGGGGGAGACCCAGTACTTC
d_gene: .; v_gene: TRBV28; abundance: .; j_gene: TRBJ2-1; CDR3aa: CASSPGSSKPYNEQFF; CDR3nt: TGTGCCAGCAGCCCGGGATCTAGCAAGCCCTACAATGAGCAGTTCTTC
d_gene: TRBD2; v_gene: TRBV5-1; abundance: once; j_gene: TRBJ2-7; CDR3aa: CASRTPGLADEQYF; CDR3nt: TGCGCCAGCAGAACTCCGGGACTAGCGGACGAGCAGTACTTC
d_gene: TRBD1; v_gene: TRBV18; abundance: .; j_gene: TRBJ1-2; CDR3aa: CASSPLEGANGYTF; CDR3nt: TGTGCCAGCTCACCACTCGAGGGGGCAAATGGCTACACCTTC
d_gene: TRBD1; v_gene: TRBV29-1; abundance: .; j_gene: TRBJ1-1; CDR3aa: CSVGNRGGTEAFF; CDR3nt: TGCAGCGTTGGAAACAGGGGGGGCACTGAAGCTTTCTTT
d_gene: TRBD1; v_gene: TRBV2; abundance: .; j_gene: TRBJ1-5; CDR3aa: CASTWSRDRGTDSNQPQHF; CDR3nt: TGTGCCAGCACATGGTCAAGGGACAGGGGGACGGATAGCAATCAGCCCCAGCATTTT
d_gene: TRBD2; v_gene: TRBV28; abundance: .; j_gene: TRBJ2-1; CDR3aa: CASSQGQLIGLAEYNEQFF; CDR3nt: TGTGCCAGCAGCCAGGGACAGTTGATCGGACTAGCGGAGTACAATGAGCAGTTCTTC
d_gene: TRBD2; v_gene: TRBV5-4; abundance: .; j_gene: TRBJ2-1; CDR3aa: CASSSGGSLYNEQFF; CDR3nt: TGTGCCAGCAGCTCCGGGGGGTCCTTATACAATGAGCAGTTCTTC
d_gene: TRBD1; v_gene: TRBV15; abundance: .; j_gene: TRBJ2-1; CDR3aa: CATSRDNAGGSYNEQFF; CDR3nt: TGTGCCACCAGCAGAGATAACGCAGGGGGCTCCTACAATGAGCAGTTCTTC
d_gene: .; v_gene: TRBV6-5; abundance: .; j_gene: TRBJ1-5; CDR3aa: CAAGESNQPQHF; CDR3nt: TGTGCCGCAGGGGAGAGCAATCAGCCCCAGCATTTT
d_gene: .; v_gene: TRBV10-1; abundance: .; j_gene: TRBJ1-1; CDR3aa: CASSDLIKRGMNTEAFF; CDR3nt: TGCGCCAGCAGTGACCTCATTAAGCGGGGGATGAACACTGAAGCTTTCTTT
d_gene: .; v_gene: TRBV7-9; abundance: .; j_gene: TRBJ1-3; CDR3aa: CASTVMAAGAGNTIYF; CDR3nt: TGTGCCAGCACCGTGATGGCTGCAGGGGCTGGAAACACCATATATTTT
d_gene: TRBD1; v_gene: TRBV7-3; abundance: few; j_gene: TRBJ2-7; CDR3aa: CASSPPRGHSYEQYF; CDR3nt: TGTGCCAGCAGCCCCCCCAGGGGGCACTCCTACGAGCAGTACTTC
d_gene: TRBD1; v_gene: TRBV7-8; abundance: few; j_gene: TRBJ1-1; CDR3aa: CASSFRGMNTEAFF; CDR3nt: TGTGCCAGCAGCTTCAGGGGGATGAACACTGAAGCTTTCTTT
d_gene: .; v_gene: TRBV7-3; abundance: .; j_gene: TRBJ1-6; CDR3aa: CASSLGSSYNSPLHF; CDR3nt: TGTGCCAGCAGCTTAGGTAGCTCCTATAATTCACCCCTCCACTTT
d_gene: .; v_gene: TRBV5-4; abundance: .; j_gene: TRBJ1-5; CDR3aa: CASSRGGGPDQPQHF; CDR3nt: TGTGCCAGCAGCAGGGGCGGGGGGCCCGATCAGCCCCAGCATTTT
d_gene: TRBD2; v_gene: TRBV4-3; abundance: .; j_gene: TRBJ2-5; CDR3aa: CASSPGTSGGPETQYF; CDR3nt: TGCGCCAGCAGCCCAGGGACTAGCGGGGGGCCAGAGACCCAGTACTTC
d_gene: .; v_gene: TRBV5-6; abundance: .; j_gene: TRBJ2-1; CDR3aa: CASSTVQAEQFF; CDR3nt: TGTGCCAGCAGCACGGTTCAAGCTGAGCAGTTCTTC
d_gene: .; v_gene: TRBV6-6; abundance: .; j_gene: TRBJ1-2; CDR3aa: CASRAGQTALMVGYTF; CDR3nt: TGTGCCAGCAGAGCTGGACAGACTGCTTTGATGGTTGGCTACACCTTC
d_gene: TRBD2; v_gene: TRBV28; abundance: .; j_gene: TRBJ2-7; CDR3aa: CASSFFASGSKYEQYF; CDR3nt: TGTGCCAGCAGTTTTTTTGCTAGCGGGAGTAAGTACGAGCAGTACTTC
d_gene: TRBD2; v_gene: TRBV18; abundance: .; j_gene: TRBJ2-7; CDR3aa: CASSRLPRLAGGMYEQYF; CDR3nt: TGTGCCAGCTCACGACTCCCACGACTAGCGGGGGGTATGTACGAGCAGTACTTC
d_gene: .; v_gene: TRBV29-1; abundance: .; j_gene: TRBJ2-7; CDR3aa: CSVESTGRSYEQYF; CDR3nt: TGCAGCGTTGAGTCTACAGGGCGATCCTACGAGCAGTACTTC
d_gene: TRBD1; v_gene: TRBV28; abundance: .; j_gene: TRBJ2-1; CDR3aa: CASSEQGAVYNEQFF; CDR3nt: TGTGCCAGCAGTGAACAGGGGGCAGTGTACAATGAGCAGTTCTTC
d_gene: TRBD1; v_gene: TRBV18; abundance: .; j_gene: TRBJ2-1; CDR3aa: CASSPGQVGNEQFF; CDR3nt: TGTGCCAGCTCACCCGGACAGGTGGGTAATGAGCAGTTCTTC
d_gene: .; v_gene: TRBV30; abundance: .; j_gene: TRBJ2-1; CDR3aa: CAWSEVLSSYNEQFF; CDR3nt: TGTGCCTGGAGTGAAGTCTTGAGCTCCTACAATGAGCAGTTCTTC
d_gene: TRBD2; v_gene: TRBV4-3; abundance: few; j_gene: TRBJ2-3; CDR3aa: CASSDGLAGASTDTQYF; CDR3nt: TGCGCCAGCAGCGATGGACTAGCGGGGGCCTCCACAGATACGCAGTATTTT
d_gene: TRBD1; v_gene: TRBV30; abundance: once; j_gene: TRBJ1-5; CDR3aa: CAWTWCFRDRGSSNQPQHF; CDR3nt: TGTGCCTGGACCTGGTGCTTCCGGGACAGGGGATCAAGCAATCAGCCCCAGCATTTT
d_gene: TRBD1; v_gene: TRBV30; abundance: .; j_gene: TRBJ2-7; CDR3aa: CAWSPRQGSEQYF; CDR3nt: TGTGCCTGGAGCCCGCGACAGGGTAGCGAGCAGTACTTC
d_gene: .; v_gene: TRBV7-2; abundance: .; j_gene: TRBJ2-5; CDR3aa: CASTWWVEQETQYF; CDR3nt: TGTGCCAGCACCTGGTGGGTGGAGCAAGAGACCCAGTACTTC
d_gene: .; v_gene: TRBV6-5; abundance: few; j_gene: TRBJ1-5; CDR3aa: CASSYRQAYQPQHF; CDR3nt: TGTGCCAGCAGTTACAGGCAGGCTTATCAGCCCCAGCATTTT
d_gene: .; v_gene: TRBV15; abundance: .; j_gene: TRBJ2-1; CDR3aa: CATSRDLGREVVYEQFF; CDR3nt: TGTGCCACCAGCAGAGATCTTGGCAGGGAGGTGGTATATGAGCAGTTCTTC
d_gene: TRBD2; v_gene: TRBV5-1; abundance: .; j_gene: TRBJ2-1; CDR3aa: CASSLAPTSGSNEQFF; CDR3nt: TGCGCCAGCAGCTTGGCCCCGACTAGCGGGAGCAATGAGCAGTTCTTC
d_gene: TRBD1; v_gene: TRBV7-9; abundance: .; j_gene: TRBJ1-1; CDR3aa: CASSLATGGVTTEAFF; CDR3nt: TGTGCCAGCAGCTTAGCGACAGGGGGAGTTACCACTGAAGCTTTCTTT
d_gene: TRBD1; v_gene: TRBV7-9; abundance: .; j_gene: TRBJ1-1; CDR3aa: CASSLAPTTGTTEAFF; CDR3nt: TGTGCCAGCAGCTTAGCCCCAACGACAGGGACCACTGAAGCTTTCTTT
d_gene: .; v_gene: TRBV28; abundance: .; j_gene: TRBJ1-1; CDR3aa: CASSFSMNTEAFF; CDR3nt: TGTGCCAGCAGTTTTAGTATGAACACTGAAGCTTTCTTT